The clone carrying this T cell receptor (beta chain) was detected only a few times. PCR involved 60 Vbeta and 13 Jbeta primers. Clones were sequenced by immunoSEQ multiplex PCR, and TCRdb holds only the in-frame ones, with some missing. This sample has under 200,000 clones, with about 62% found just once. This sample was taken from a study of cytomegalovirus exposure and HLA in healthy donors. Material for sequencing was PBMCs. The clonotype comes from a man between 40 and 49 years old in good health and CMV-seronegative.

CDR3 sequence (DNA): TGTGCCAGCAGTCCTACTTTTGGGCTAGCGGGAATACTAGCCAAAAACATTCAGTACTTC. Residues: CASSPTFGLAGILAKNIQYF. The chain is built from TRBV2 and TRBJ2-4; 9 bases are shared with TRBD2. The junction had 17 bases not matched to a gene; V was cut back by 5 bases and J by 0 bases. The CDR3 totals 20 residues. Germline V gene sequence: CDR1 SNHLY, CDR2 FYNNEI.